Listed below are T cell receptor beta chains from one sample, sequenced in a study of blood T cell repertoires in COVID-19. The data were produced by immunoSEQ multiplex PCR, yet TCRdb's version contains in-frame clones alone and is incomplete. The sample contains about 330,000 clones, roughly 86% of which appear only once. Sample: peripheral blood. The receptors here all came from a man younger than 45 with COVID-19, enrolled during active disease. Each CDR3 is given with its conserved first and last residue. A D gene is named only where the DNA matches it firmly. Some rows have no size entry. The others give once, few or many, or a class for an expanded clone.

TRBV3-1/TRBV3-2	once	TRBJ2-1	.	TGTGCCAGCAGCCGCGCTACCTACAATGAGCAGTTCTTC	CASSRATYNEQFF
TRBV4-3	.	TRBJ2-5	.	TGCGCCAGCAGCCAAGAATTGGGGGGGCAGGGGACCCAGTACTTC	CASSQELGGQGTQYF
TRBV19	.	TRBJ2-7	TRBD1	TGTGCCAGTAGTACTTTTACTTCCGGGACAGGGGGCCAGGAGCAGTACTTC	CASSTFTSGTGGQEQYF
TRBV28	.	TRBJ2-7	TRBD1	TGTGCCAGCGTACCGGGACAGGTCTCCTACGAGCAGTACTTC	CASVPGQVSYEQYF
TRBV15	.	TRBJ2-5	TRBD1	TGTGCCACCAGCAGAGATGCACAGGGGCTTGGGACCCAGTACTTC	CATSRDAQGLGTQYF
TRBV27	.	TRBJ2-2	.	TGTGCCAGCAGTTTTGGAGGGGAGGCCGGGGAGCTGTTTTTT	CASSFGGEAGELFF
TRBV5-1	.	TRBJ2-2	TRBD1	TGCGCCAGCGGTCCGGGACAGTTTAACACCGGGGAGCTGTTTTTT	CASGPGQFNTGELFF
TRBV11-3	.	TRBJ1-6	.	TGTGCCAGCAGAGGTCAGCGAAATTCACCCCTCCACTTT	CASRGQRNSPLHF
TRBV4-3	.	TRBJ1-6	TRBD1	TGCGCCAGCAGCCGGGGGACAGCTGCTTCACCCCTCCACTTT	CASSRGTAASPLHF
TRBV24-1	.	TRBJ2-3	TRBD1	TGTGCCACCAGTGGGCCAGGGGGAGGCACAGATACGCAGTATTTT	CATSGPGGGTDTQYF
TRBV7-9	.	TRBJ1-3	TRBD1	TGTGCCAGCAGCAGAGACAGGGGGCCTTCCTCTGGAAACACCATATATTTT	CASSRDRGPSSGNTIYF
TRBV5-6	.	TRBJ2-3	.	TGTGCCAGCAGCTTGGAGAGTACGCAGTATTTT	CASSLESTQYF
TRBV13	.	TRBJ1-2	TRBD1	TGTGCCAGCAGCCGAGGCGGACAGGTACATTCGGGTACTAACTATGGCTACACCTTC	CASSRGGQVHSGTNYGYTF
TRBV18	.	TRBJ2-1	TRBD2	TGTGCCAGCTCACCACCGAATAGCGGGTGGGGTGGTAATGAGCAGTTCTTC	CASSPPNSGWGGNEQFF
TRBV28	.	TRBJ1-4	TRBD1	TGTGCCAGCAGTTTGCCGGACAGGGTGATTGAAAAACTGTTTTTT	CASSLPDRVIEKLFF
TRBV28	.	TRBJ2-7	TRBD2	TGTGCCAGCAGTTTTTCAGGGAGGGGCTGGTCCTACGAGCAGTACTTC	CASSFSGRGWSYEQYF
TRBV18	few	TRBJ2-7	TRBD2	TGTGCCAGCTCAATGGGACTAGCCTACGAGCAGTACTTC	CASSMGLAYEQYF
TRBV7-6	once	TRBJ2-2	.	TGTGCCAGCAGCTTAGAGCCAGGGGTTGGCGGGGAGCTGTTTTTT	CASSLEPGVGGELFF
TRBV6-1	.	TRBJ1-4	.	TGTGCCAGCAGTGGTTCCCGAGGGTATGGGGCAACTAATGAAAAACTGTTTTTT	CASSGSRGYGATNEKLFF
TRBV10-3	once	TRBJ1-2	.	TGTGCCATCAGTGAAGACAGGTTTAACTATGGCTACACCTTC	CAISEDRFNYGYTF
TRBV27	.	TRBJ2-5	.	TGTGCCAGCAGTTTGGGTCAGGGGCAGGAGACCCAGTACTTC	CASSLGQGQETQYF
TRBV19	.	TRBJ1-1	TRBD1	TGTGCCAGTAGTCCCCCAGTGACAGGGGGCTCTGGGAACACTGAAGCTTTCTTT	CASSPPVTGGSGNTEAFF